This T cell receptor beta chain was retrieved from a study of T-cell reconstitution after alpha-beta-depleted transplantation in children. This sample's TCRbeta library carried unique molecular identifier barcodes. MiXCR, run by TCRdb on the PCR reads, gives a single entry per CDR3 protein. Among around 490,000 distinct CDR3 sequences listed, about an eighth were seen once. The CDR3 length is 16 residues. The germline V gene encodes CDR1 SGHRS and CDR2 YFSETQ. Between the trimmed V and J ends, which lost 0 bases and 1 base, there was a span of 11 bases. This clonotype was sampled from a female patient aged 2-10 years who had a stem cell transplant for aplastic anemia, so the T cells may come from the graft donor. Sequenced material: PBMCs, mostly from graft donor cells, taken 180 days after TCRalphabeta/CD19-depleted stem cell transplant. The chain combines TRBV5-1 with TRBJ1-5; tentatively, D is TRBD1 (6 bases). The CDR3 protein is CASSLGPGESNQPQHF. The CDR3 bases are TGCGCCAGCAGCTTGGGTCCAGGGGAGAGCAATCAGCCCCAGCATTTT.